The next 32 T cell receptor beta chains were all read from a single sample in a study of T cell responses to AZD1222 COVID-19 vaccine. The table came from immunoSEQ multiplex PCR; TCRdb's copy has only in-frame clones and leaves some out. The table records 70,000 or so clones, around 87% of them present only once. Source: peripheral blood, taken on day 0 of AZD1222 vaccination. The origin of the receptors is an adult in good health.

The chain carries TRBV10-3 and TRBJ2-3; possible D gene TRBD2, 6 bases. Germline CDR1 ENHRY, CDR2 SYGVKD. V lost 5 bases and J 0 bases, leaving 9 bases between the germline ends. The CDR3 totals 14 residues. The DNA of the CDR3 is TGTGCCATCAGTTCTGGGACTAGCACAGATACGCAGTATTTT. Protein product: CAISSGTSTDTQYF.

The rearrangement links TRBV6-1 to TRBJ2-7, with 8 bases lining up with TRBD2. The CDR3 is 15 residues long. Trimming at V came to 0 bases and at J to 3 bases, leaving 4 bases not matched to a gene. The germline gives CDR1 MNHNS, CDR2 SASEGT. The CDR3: CASSEATGGVYEQYF. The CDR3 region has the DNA TGTGCCAGCAGTGAAGCAACGGGGGGGGTCTACGAGCAGTACTTC.

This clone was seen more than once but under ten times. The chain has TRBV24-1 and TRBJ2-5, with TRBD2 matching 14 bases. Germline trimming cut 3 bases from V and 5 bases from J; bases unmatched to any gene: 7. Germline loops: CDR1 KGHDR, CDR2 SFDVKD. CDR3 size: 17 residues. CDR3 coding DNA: TGTGCCACCAGTGATCCGACGACTAGCGGGGGGGTGGAGACCCAGTACTTC. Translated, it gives CATSDPTTSGGVETQYF.

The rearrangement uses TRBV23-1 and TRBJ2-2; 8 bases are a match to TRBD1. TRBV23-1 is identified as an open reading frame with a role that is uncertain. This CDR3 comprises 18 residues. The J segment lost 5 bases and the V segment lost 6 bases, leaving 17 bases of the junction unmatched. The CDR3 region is CASRTKLNRGKMTGELFF. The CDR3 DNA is TGCGCCAGCAGGACTAAATTAAACAGGGGGAAGATGACCGGGGAGCTGTTTTTT.

CDR3 DNA: TGTGCCAGCACTGACGCCCCGACAGACACAGATACGCAGTATTTT. Protein: CASTDAPTDTDTQYF. This chain uses TRBV27 with TRBJ2-3; D might be TRBD1 (5 bases). Germline CDR1 reads MNHEY; CDR2 reads SMNVEV (reference sequence). V shed 7 bases and J shed 2 bases, with 16 bases lying between them. The CDR3 sequence is 15 residues long.

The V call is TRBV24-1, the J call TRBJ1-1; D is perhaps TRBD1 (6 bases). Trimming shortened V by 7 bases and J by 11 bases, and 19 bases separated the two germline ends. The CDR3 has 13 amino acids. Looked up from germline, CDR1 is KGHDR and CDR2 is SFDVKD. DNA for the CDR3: TGTGCCACCAGGAACAGGGACGGTGTAGATGCTTTCTTT. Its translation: CATRNRDGVDAFF.

The CDR3 region has the DNA TGTGCCAGCTCACCCCAGGAAAACTATGGCTACACCTTC. Its protein is CASSPQENYGYTF. V usage is TRBV18 and J usage is TRBJ1-2; no reliable D call. The germline gives CDR1 KGHSH, CDR2 LQKENI. CDR3 length equals 13 residues. V lost 3 bases and J lost 2, with 7 bases in between.

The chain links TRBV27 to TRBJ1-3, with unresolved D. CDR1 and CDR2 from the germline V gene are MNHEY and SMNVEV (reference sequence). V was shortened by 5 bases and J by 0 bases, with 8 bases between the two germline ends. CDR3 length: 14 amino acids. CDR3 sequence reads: CASSMTGSGNTIYF. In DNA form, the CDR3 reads TGTGCCAGCAGTATGACCGGCTCTGGAAACACCATATATTTT.

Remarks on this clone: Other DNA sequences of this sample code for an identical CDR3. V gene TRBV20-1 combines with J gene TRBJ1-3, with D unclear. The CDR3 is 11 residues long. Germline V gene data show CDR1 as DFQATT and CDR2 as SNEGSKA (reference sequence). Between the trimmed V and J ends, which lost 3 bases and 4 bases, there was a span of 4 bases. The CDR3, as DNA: TGCAGTGCTAGCGGGGGAAACACCATATATTTT. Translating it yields CSASGGNTIYF.

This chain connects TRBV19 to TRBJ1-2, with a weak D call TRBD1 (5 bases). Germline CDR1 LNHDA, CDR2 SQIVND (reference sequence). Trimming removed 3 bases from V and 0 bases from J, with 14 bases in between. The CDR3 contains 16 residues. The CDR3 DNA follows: TGTGCCAGTAGTATTTACTCAGGGAATGCTAACTATGGCTACACCTTC. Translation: CASSIYSGNANYGYTF.

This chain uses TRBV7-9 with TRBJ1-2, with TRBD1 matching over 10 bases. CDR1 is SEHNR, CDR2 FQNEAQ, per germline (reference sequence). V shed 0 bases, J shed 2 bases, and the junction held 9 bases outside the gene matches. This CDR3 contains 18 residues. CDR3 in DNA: TGTGCCAGCAGCTTAGCGCCGGGACAGGGGTTTTGGAACTATGGCTACACCTTC. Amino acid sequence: CASSLAPGQGFWNYGYTF.

The CDR3 sequence is CASSVLPGSNQPQHF. The CDR3 DNA reads TGCGCCAGCAGCGTGTTACCGGGTAGCAATCAGCCCCAGCATTTT. The chain is built from TRBV5-1 and TRBJ1-5; no clear D gene. V shed 4 bases and J shed 0 bases, with 11 bases lying between them. Germline V gene sequence: CDR1 SGHRS, CDR2 YFSETQ. The CDR3 contains 15 residues.

The CDR3 reads CASSPQSGGANVLTF. The CDR3 DNA is TGTGCCAGCAGCCCCCAATCGGGAGGGGCCAACGTCCTGACTTTC. The chain couples TRBV9 to TRBJ2-6; TRBD2 is a possible D gene (5 bases). Germline V gene sequence: CDR1 SGDLS, CDR2 YYNGEE. V lost 4 bases and J lost 4, with 12 bases in between. The CDR3 covers 15 residues.

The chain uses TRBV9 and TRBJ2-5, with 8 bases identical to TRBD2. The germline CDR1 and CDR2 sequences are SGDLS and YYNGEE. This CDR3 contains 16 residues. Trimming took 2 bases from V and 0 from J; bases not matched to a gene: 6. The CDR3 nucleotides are TGTGCCAGCAGCGTTGGGGCTAGCGGGTACCAAGAGACCCAGTACTTC. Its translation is CASSVGASGYQETQYF. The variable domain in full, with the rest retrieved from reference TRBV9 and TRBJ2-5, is DSGVTQTPKHLITATGQRVTLRCSPRSGDLSVYWYQQSLDQGLQFLIQYYNGEERAKGNILERFSAQQFPDLHSELNLSSLELGDSALYFCASSVGASGYQETQYFGPGTRLLVL.

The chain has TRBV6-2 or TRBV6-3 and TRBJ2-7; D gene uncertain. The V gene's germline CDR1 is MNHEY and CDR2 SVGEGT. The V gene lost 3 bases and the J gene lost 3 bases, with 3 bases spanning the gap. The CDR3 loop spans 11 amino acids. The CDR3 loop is CASSYIYEQYF. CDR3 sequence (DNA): TGTGCCAGCAGTTATATCTACGAGCAGTACTTC.

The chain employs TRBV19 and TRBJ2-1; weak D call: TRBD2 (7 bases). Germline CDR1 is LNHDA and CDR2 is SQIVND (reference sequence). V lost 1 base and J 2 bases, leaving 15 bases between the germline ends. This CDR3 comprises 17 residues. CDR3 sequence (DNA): TGTGCCAGTAGTATAGTAGGGGGGGCCAGGACCTACAATGAGCAGTTCTTC. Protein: CASSIVGGARTYNEQFF. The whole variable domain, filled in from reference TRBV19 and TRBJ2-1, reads DGGITQSPKYLFRKEGQNVTLSCEQNLNHDAMYWYRQDPGQGLRLIYYSQIVNDFQKGDIAEGYSVSREKKESFPLTVTSAQKNPTAFYLCASSIVGGARTYNEQFFGPGTRLTVL.

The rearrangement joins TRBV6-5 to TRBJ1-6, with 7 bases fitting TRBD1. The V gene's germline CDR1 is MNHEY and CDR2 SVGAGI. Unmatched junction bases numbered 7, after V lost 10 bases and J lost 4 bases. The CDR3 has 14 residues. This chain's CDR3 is CATSTGVYNSPLHF. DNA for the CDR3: TGTGCCACCTCCACAGGGGTATATAATTCACCCCTCCACTTT.

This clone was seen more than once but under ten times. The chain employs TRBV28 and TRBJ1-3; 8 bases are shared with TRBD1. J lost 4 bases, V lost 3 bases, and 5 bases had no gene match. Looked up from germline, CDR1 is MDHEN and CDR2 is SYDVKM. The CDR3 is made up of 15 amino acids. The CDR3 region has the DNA TGTGCCAGCAGTTTGGCAGGGGGCTTGGGAAACACCATATATTTT. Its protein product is CASSLAGGLGNTIYF.

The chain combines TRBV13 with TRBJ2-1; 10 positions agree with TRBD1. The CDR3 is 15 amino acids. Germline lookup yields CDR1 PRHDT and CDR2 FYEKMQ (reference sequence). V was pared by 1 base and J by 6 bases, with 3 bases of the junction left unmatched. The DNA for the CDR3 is TGTGCCAGCAGCTTAGACCGGACAGGGGGCAATGAGCAGTTCTTC. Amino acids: CASSLDRTGGNEQFF.

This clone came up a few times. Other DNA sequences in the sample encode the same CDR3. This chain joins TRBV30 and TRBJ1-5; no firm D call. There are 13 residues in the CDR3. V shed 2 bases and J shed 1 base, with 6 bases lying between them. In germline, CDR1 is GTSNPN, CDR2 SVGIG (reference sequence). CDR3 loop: CAWSSDSNQPQHF. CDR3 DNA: TGTGCCTGGAGTTCGGACAGCAATCAGCCCCAGCATTTT. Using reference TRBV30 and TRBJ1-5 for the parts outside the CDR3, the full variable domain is SQTIHQWPATLVQPVGSPLSLECTVEGTSNPNLYWYRQAAGRGLQLLFYSVGIGQISSEVPQNLSASRPQDRQFILSSKKLLLSDSGFYLCAWSSDSNQPQHFGDGTRLSIL.

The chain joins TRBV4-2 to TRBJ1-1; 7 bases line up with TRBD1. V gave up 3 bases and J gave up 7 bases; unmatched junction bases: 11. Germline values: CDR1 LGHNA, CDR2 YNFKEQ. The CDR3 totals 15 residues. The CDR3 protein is CASSQDKTGSFEAFF. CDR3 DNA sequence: TGTGCCAGCAGCCAGGATAAGACAGGGTCGTTTGAAGCTTTCTTT.

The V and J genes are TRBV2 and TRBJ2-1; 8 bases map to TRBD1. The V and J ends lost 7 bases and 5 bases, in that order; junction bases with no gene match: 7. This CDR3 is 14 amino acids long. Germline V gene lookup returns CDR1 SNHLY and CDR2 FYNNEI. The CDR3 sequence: CASIMDRADNEQFF. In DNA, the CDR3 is TGTGCCAGCATAATGGACAGGGCAGACAATGAGCAGTTCTTC.

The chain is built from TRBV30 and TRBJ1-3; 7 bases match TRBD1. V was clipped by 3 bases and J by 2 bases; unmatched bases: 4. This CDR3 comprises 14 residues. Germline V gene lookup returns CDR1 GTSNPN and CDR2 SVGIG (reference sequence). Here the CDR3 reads CAWRPGGPGNTIYF. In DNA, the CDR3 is TGTGCCTGGAGACCAGGGGGTCCTGGAAACACCATATATTTT.

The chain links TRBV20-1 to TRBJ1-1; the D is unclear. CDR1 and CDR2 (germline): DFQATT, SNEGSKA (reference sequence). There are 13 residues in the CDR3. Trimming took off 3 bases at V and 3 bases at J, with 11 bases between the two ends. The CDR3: CSASVRRDTEAFF. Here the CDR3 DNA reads TGCAGTGCTAGTGTCCGACGGGACACTGAAGCTTTCTTT.

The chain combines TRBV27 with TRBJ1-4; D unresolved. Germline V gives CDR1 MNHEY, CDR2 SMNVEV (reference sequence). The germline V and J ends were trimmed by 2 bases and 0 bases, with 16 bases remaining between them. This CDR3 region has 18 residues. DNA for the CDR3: TGTGCCAGCAGTTTACGATCTTACCGAGCGGCAACTAATGAAAAACTGTTTTTT. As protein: CASSLRSYRAATNEKLFF.

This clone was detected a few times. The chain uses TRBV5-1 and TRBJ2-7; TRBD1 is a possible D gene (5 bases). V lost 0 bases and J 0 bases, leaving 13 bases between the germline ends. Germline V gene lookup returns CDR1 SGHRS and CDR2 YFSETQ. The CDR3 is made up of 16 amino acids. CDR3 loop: CASSLDGQTISYEQYF. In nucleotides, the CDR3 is TGCGCCAGCAGCTTGGATGGACAAACCATCTCCTACGAGCAGTACTTC.

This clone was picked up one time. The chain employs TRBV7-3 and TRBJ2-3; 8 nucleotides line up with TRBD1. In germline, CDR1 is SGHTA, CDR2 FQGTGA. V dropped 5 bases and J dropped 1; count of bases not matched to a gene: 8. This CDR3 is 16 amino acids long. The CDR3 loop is CASSRETDRGTDTQYF. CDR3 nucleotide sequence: TGTGCCAGCAGCCGAGAAACGGACAGGGGCACAGATACGCAGTATTTT.

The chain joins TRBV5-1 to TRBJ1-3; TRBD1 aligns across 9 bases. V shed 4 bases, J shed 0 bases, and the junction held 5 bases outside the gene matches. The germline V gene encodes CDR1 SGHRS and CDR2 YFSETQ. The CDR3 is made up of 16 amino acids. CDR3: CASSRGQGSSGNTIYF. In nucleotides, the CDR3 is TGCGCCAGCAGCCGGGGACAGGGCAGCTCTGGAAACACCATATATTTT.

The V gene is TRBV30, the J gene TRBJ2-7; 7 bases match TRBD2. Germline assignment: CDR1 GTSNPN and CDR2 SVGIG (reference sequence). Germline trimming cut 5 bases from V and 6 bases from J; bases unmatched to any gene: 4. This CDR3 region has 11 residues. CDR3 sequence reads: CAWGEGIEQYF. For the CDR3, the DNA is TGTGCCTGGGGGGAGGGGATCGAGCAGTACTTC.

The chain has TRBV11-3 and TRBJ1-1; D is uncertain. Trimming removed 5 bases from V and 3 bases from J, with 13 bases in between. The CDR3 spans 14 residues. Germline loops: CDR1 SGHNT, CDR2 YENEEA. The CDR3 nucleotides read TGTGCCAGCAGCCAGCGCGGGTTAGACACTGAAGCTTTCTTT. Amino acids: CASSQRGLDTEAFF.

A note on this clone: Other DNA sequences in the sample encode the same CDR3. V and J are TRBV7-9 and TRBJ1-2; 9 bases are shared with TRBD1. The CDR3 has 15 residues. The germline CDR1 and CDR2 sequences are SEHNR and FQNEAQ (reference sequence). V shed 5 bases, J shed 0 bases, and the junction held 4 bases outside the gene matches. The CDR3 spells CASSPGQGPNYGYTF. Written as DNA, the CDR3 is TGTGCCAGCAGCCCCGGACAGGGGCCTAACTATGGCTACACCTTC. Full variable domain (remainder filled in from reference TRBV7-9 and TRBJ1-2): DTGVSQNPRHKITKRGQNVTFRCDPISEHNRLYWYRQTLGQGPEFLTYFQNEAQLEKSRLLSDRFSAERPKGSFSTLEIQRTEQGDSAMYLCASSPGQGPNYGYTFGSGTRLTVV.

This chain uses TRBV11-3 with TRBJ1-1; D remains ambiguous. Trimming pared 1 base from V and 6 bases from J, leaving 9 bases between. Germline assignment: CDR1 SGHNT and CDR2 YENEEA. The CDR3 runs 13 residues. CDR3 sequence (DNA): TGTGCCAGCAGCTTAGGGGGAGTCGCTGAAGCTTTCTTT. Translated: CASSLGGVAEAFF.